This entry lists 25 T cell receptor beta chains sequenced from one sample in a study of CXCR3-negative and CXCR3-positive naive CD8 T cells. The TRB libraries of cDNA were built by UMI-labeled 5' RACE. TCRdb processed the 5' RACE reads again and assigns one entry to each CDR3 protein, with no DNA. The sample holds approximately 53,000 distinct CDR3 sequences. Source material: memory CD8+ T cells from blood. Source of these receptors: a human donor in good health. Some clones in this sample may be carry-over from other donors' samples.

The rearrangement uses TRBV20-1 and TRBJ2-1; the D call from TCRdb, TRBD1, cannot be confirmed without DNA. CDR3 length equals 15 residues. Germline-derived CDR1 and CDR2 are DFQATT and SNEGSKA (reference sequence). The CDR3 here is CSARRDESSYNEQFF.

V and J are TRBV28 and TRBJ2-7; TCRdb's D gene call, TRBD1, goes unchecked for lack of DNA. Germline V gene lookup returns CDR1 MDHEN and CDR2 SYDVKM. The CDR3 contains 19 residues. CDR3 region: CASSHSSSRGQYSSYEQYF.

This sequence joins TRBV20-1 and TRBJ2-5; absent DNA, TCRdb's TRBD1 call cannot be checked. Germline CDR1 reads DFQATT; CDR2 reads SNEGSKA (reference sequence). This CDR3 is built from 17 residues. CDR3 in amino acids: CSALRRGQATLEETQYF.

The chain uses TRBV4-3 and TRBJ1-2; no DNA is available, so the TRBD1 call from TCRdb remains unchecked. The germline CDR1 and CDR2 sequences are LGHNA and YSLEER. The CDR3 covers 15 residues. This CDR3 reads CASSQGMAGSNGYTF.

V is TRBV11-2 and J is TRBJ1-1. This CDR3 region has 13 residues. Germline lookup yields CDR1 SGHAT and CDR2 FQNNGV. The CDR3 is CASSWDGPADTFF.

The V gene is TRBV6-2 or TRBV6-3, the J gene TRBJ2-5; TCRdb gives TRBD1 as the D gene, but with no DNA this cannot be confirmed. There are 14 residues in the CDR3. Germline V gene lookup returns CDR1 MNHEY and CDR2 SVGEGT. The CDR3 here is CASSRGTEQETQYF.

The rearrangement uses TRBV11-1 and TRBJ2-1; TCRdb's D call of TRBD2 is untestable without DNA. CDR1 SGHAT and CDR2 FQDESV come from the germline V gene (reference sequence). The CDR3 is made up of 15 amino acids. CDR3 region: CASSLGGLAYDEQFF.

This CDR3 is CASTLTGESTEAFF. The V and J genes are TRBV28 and TRBJ1-1; TCRdb's D call, TRBD1, is unchecked because there is no DNA. The CDR3 contains 14 residues. Germline-derived CDR1 and CDR2 are MDHEN and SYDVKM.

The chain is built from TRBV15 and TRBJ1-1; the TRBD1 assignment by TCRdb is unverifiable without DNA. In germline, CDR1 is LNHNV, CDR2 YYDKDF (reference sequence). The CDR3 sequence is 12 residues long. CDR3 residues: CATSRVAGEAFF.

The chain combines TRBV4-2 with TRBJ2-7; the D call from TCRdb, TRBD1, cannot be confirmed without DNA. This CDR3 comprises 16 residues. The germline CDR1 and CDR2 sequences are LGHNA and YNFKEQ. The CDR3 spells CASSQDRGQGGNEQYF.

The genes are TRBV20-1 and TRBJ2-1; TCRdb's D call of TRBD1 is untestable without DNA. CDR3 length: 14 amino acids. Germline lookup yields CDR1 DFQATT and CDR2 SNEGSKA (reference sequence). The CDR3 protein is CSVNRDRDYNEQFF.

The V call is TRBV11-2, the J call TRBJ2-7; TCRdb's D gene call, TRBD1, goes unchecked for lack of DNA. The germline gives CDR1 SGHAT, CDR2 FQNNGV. CDR3 length: 14 amino acids. The CDR3 is CASSQRDGKYEQYF. Variable domain in full (rest from reference TRBV11-2 and TRBJ2-7): EAGVAQSPRYKIIEKRQSVAFWCNPISGHATLYWYQQILGQGPKLLIQFQNNGVVDDSQLPKDRFSAERLKGVDSTLKIQPAKLEDSAVYLCASSQRDGKYEQYFGPGTRLTVT.

The gene calls are TRBV29-1 and TRBJ1-3; TCRdb's D gene call, TRBD1, goes unchecked for lack of DNA. Germline V gene data show CDR1 as SQVTM and CDR2 as ANQGSEA. The CDR3 has 12 residues. CDR3 amino acids: CSVPGDGNTIYF.

CDR3 sequence reads: CASAGTSSDTQYF. The chain joins TRBV2 to TRBJ2-3; TCRdb proposes TRBD1, but this gene call is untestable without DNA. Germline V gene data show CDR1 as SNHLY and CDR2 as FYNNEI. The CDR3 is made up of 13 amino acids.

The gene calls are TRBV20-1 and TRBJ1-1; TCRdb lists TRBD1, though no DNA is available to test this call. The CDR3 is 14 amino acids. Germline V CDR1 and CDR2: DFQATT, SNEGSKA (reference sequence). CDR3 sequence reads: CSARDPGVDTEAFF.

The rearrangement links TRBV12-3 or TRBV12-4 to TRBJ2-3. CDR3 length: 12 amino acids. The CDR3 spells CASSLLADTQYF.

The chain is built from TRBV20-1 and TRBJ1-1; TCRdb calls TRBD1, which cannot be checked without DNA. Germline V CDR1 and CDR2: DFQATT, SNEGSKA (reference sequence). CDR3 length: 14 amino acids. The CDR3 sequence: CSASVPSAHTEAFF.

V is TRBV9 and J is TRBJ2-2. This CDR3 region has 11 residues. Germline values: CDR1 SGDLS, CDR2 YYNGEE. CDR3 sequence reads: CASSVGRELFF.

The chain carries TRBV6-5 and TRBJ2-7; absent DNA, TCRdb's TRBD1 call cannot be checked. CDR3 length equals 15 residues. Germline V gene data show CDR1 as MNHEY and CDR2 as SVGAGI. The CDR3: CASSKGPISSYEQYF.

The chain recombines TRBV20-1 with TRBJ2-1; TCRdb's D call of TRBD2 is untestable without DNA. Germline CDR1 reads DFQATT; CDR2 reads SNEGSKA (reference sequence). There are 17 residues in the CDR3. The CDR3 loop is CSAREEGLGGSVNEQFF.

The chain joins TRBV28 to TRBJ2-7; no DNA is available, so the TRBD1 call from TCRdb remains unchecked. The CDR3 covers 14 residues. In germline, CDR1 is MDHEN, CDR2 SYDVKM. The CDR3 loop is CASSLSGQGDEQYF.

The V call is TRBV6-2 or TRBV6-3, the J call TRBJ2-1. The CDR3 covers 14 residues. From germline, CDR1 is MNHEY and CDR2 SVGEGT. The CDR3 region is CASSYDGVYNEQFF.

The genes are TRBV6-2 or TRBV6-3 and TRBJ2-7. Germline V gene sequence: CDR1 MNHEY, CDR2 SVGEGT. This CDR3 is built from 13 residues. CDR3 region: CASSYGQVHEQYF.

The rearrangement joins TRBV29-1 to TRBJ1-2; TCRdb designates TRBD1, a call that cannot be tested without DNA. Germline CDR1 and CDR2: SQVTM and ANQGSEA. This CDR3 region has 15 residues. CDR3: CSVRDGAGTRYGYTF.

The gene calls are TRBV4-1 and TRBJ2-1; TCRdb gives TRBD2 as the D gene, but with no DNA this cannot be confirmed. Germline values: CDR1 MGHRA, CDR2 YSYEKL. The CDR3 consists of 13 residues. CDR3 sequence reads: CASSQVWGVLQFF.